The clone carrying this T cell receptor beta chain was recorded at least ten times. TCRdb redid the calling of the PCR reads with MiXCR, one entry per CDR3 protein. The data show 20,000 to 30,000 distinct CDR3 sequences, roughly 18% seen once. The data are from a study of molecular identifiers for immune sequencing clone quantification. This CDR3 is built from 12 residues. Germline values: CDR1 MGHDK, CDR2 SYGVNS. V was shortened by 2 bases and J by 4 bases, with 6 bases between the two germline ends. This clonotype was obtained from a human donor in good health. Some libraries in this study had Jurkat cell RNA spiked in. Sequenced material: naive CD8+ T cells from blood, with Jurkat cell RNA spiked in. Subset reported: FACS-sorted CD8+CD4-CCR7+CD45RA+ naive T cells. The rearrangement joins TRBV25-1 to TRBJ2-7; D gene unclear. The CDR3 coding sequence is TGTGCCAGCAGTGAACTGGGGTACGAGCAGTACTTC. Protein product: CASSELGYEQYF.